This T cell receptor beta chain was found in a study of long-term antiretroviral therapy in people with HIV. A v3.0 immunoSEQ assay was performed at survey level. Profiling relied on immunoSEQ multiplex PCR, and the TCRdb table lists in-frame clones only, not all of them. The sample records around 21,000 clones, around 86% being singletons. The germline V gene has CDR1 GTSNPN and CDR2 SVGIG (reference sequence). The V end lost 0 bases, the J end lost 10 bases, and 13 bases lay between the germline ends. The CDR3 runs to 12 residues. Every HIV-positive participant received treatment in the United States.

The sequence was obtained from a man younger than 35 with HIV. V gene TRBV30 combines with J gene TRBJ2-7; D is perhaps TRBD2 (5 bases). Sequencing was performed on unsorted PBMCs, taken 0.2 years before starting antiretroviral therapy. The CDR3: CAWSVRPRAQYF. The CDR3 region has the DNA TGTGCCTGGAGTGTACGTCCGAGGGCCCAGTACTTC.